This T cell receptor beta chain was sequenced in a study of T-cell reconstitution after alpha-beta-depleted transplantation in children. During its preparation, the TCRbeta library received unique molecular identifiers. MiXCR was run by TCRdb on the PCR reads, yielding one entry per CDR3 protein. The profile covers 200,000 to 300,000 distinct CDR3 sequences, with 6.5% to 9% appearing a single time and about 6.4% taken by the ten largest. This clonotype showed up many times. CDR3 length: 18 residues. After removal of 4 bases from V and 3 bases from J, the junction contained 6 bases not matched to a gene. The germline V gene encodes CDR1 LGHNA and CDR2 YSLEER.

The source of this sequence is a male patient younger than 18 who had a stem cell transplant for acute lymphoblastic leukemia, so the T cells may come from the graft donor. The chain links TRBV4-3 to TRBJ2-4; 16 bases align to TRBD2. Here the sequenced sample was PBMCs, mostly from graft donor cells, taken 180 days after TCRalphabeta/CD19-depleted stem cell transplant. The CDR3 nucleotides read TGCGCCAGCAGCCGGGGACTAGCGGGAGGGCCTGACAAAAACATTCAGTACTTC. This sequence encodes CASSRGLAGGPDKNIQYF.